One TCR beta chain is described in this entry. The sample holds a few counts of this clone. Its cognate antigen has yet to be identified. No much larger clone is present one base from it, and per-base qualities are unavailable. The cohort consisted of fewer than 700 healthy bone marrow donors. Cohort members were all nominally healthy when sampled, although unrecorded immune exposures were likely present. The donor was CMV seropositive and was included in the group of 250 to 300 seropositive cohort members. A peripheral blood sample was collected from each donor, and TCR beta sequencing was performed on peripheral blood mononuclear cells. Genomic DNA extraction from the blood cell samples was performed with the Qiagen DNeasy Blood Extraction Kit. This record comes from a study of cytomegalovirus exposure and HLA in healthy donors (dated by TCRdb to 2016 to 2017). About the investigation overall: In an earlier analysis of approximately 500 of the donors, 250 to 350 Gb of sequence data and roughly 100 million unique TCR beta sequences from roughly 190 million T cells were reported. In a later analysis, previously published TCR beta repertoires from fewer than 750 donors were re-analyzed and high-resolution HLA genotyping was added so that TCR occurrence patterns could be studied. The later analysis used no new phenotypic data to find candidate immune exposures, relying instead on TCR beta sequences and their occurrence across donors. Class I and class II HLA loci were covered by the typing at four-digit resolution. Typing coverage differed by locus: A, B, C, DRB1 and DQB1 were typed in roughly 620-640 donors, DQA1 in 500 to 550, DPA1 in around 580, and DPB1 in 472. A later genetic analysis used genome-wide SNP genotypes for about 55% of the 666 donors, treating that subset as a discovery cohort. An early release that covered about 600 HLA-typed donors contained about 290 gigabases of sequencing data and tens of millions of unique TCR sequences. Every discovery cohort repertoire had been produced on one sequencing platform. To predict cytomegalovirus infection status, the study brought together high-throughput TCR immunosequencing, statistical association of individual TCRs with disease status, and machine learning. To decide whether each TCR beta V gene segment behaved as functional or pseudogenic, an earlier analysis of nearly 600 of the donors relied on high-throughput TCR beta sequencing. Alongside the repertoire data, information on donor age, sex, ethnicity and CMV serostatus was compiled. Along with the roughly 700-subject first cohort, a separate validation cohort of approximately 110 different subjects was used. Among about 390 genotyped donors of the cohort, an average of around 240,000 unique TCR beta nucleotide sequences were sequenced per donor, roughly 20% of them non-productive. Using immunosequencing, the study profiled T cell repertoires from 500 to 800 subjects and related those repertoires to cytomegalovirus serostatus. The aim of the study was to test whether cataloging public T cell receptors could identify signatures of past pathogen exposure. Of the approximately 400 genotyped donors, 81% fell in the genetic ancestry cluster associated with self-reported Caucasian donors. Roughly 5 DR-DQ haplotypes were handled as single units for association and clustering, since linkage in the cohort was strong.

The CDR1 and CDR2 encoded by the germline V gene (reference sequence) are MNHEY and SMNVEV. V gives up 5 bases and J gives up 5 bases, and the segment between their germline ends measures 13 bases. The cysteine opens and the phenylalanine closes a CDR3 of 13 amino acids. Solely the CDR3 DNA is kept, with 39 bases framed from the first base. Findings and caveats that apply to the study as a whole: A further reported finding was that TCR beta sequences accurately predicted the HLA-A and HLA-B alleles for most subjects in the first cohort. According to a later analysis, parvovirus B19, influenza, CMV and Epstein-Barr virus appeared linked to several top co-occurrence clusters. A later analysis found that most CMV-associated TCR beta chains appeared HLA-restricted, with HLA associations seemingly driven largely by CMV exposure. Three of the identified cytomegalovirus-associated TCR beta chains were confirmed in vitro to be specific for cytomegalovirus antigens. In this cohort, only TCR beta chains were sequenced, and detectable features were limited by the absence of alpha or paired-chain data. A later genetic analysis associated a missense DCLRE1C variant with V-gene and J-gene trimming of TCR beta chains, and an independent cohort replicated the association. Sequencing depth was assumed to be roughly uniform across donors in the presence/absence analyses, though that assumption may not hold. Immune exposure information for the cohort was limited to CMV serostatus. In a later analysis, the rate of TCR association differed among HLA loci, with DRB1 alleles having the most associated TCRs and HLA-C alleles having the fewest. HLA typing was unavailable for some donors at each locus, so association tests used only the typed subset. The study listed 164 TCR beta chains as associated with cytomegalovirus. Strong co-occurrence of HLA alleles, especially DR and DQ, made assigning TCR associations to individual alleles difficult. The classifier was reported to diagnose cytomegalovirus status with high specificity and sensitivity in both the original and validation cohorts. A cluster of highly shared sequence variants was judged likely to be a technical artifact of the sequencing pipeline. Most TCR sequences were observed very rarely across donors, whereas some public TCRs were present in many individuals. The authors suggested that the approach could potentially be generalized to other disease states and immunological phenotypes. Correlated functional status among segregating V segments might be attributable to linkage disequilibrium, but an unknown experimental factor could not be ruled out. Some IMGT-functional V segments, including TRBV6-2 and TRBV6-3, could not be distinguished by the 87-base-pair reads and were therefore excluded. A later genetic analysis reported fewer N-insertions in productive TCRs among donors in an Asian-associated ancestry cluster than the roughly 700-donor mean. At a false discovery rate of 0.05, a later analysis linked under 20,000 TCR beta sequences to specific HLA alleles. Broadly in line with IMGT annotations, most TCR beta V segments showed up in productive rearrangements about 90% or about 30% of the time in an earlier analysis of approximately 600 of the donors. Compared with equally common non-associated chains, HLA-associated TCR beta chains in a later analysis were more clonally expanded and had lower generation probabilities. The earlier analysis of 450 to 700 of the donors excluded 15 to 20 rarely observed V segments, including chromosome 9 orphons, because counts were too low.

Receptor libraries were prepared by the immunoSEQ multiplex PCR assay. The multiplex PCR relied on a mix of 60 forward primers for TCR Vbeta segments and 13 reverse primers for TCR Jbeta segments. Amplification of the CDR3 region of rearranged TCR beta genes was performed with a multiplex PCR assay on genomic DNA. Amplified TCR beta libraries were sequenced as 87-base-pair reads on the Illumina HiSeq System. Per the authors' processing: A later analysis tallied around 82 million unique TCR beta chains across the 666 repertoires, and approximately 11 million of those chains were shared by two or more donors. Raw reads were error-corrected and collapsed into unique sequences by a nearest-neighbor algorithm in which closely related sequences were merged to remove PCR and sequencing errors. To assign V, D and J gene segments, CDR3 sequences were aligned to IMGT reference sequences. For a sequence to be retained, at least a six-nucleotide match to both a V gene segment and a J gene segment was required. Rearrangements were called productive when the CDR3 lacked stop codons and stayed in frame with V and J; all others were non-productive. Following IMGT convention, CDR3 was defined as the stretch from the second conserved V-encoded cysteine to the conserved J-encoded phenylalanine. In an earlier analysis of roughly 580 of the donors, sequences lacking an unambiguous match to a single V gene segment were excluded. In an earlier analysis of around 600 of the donors, V segments were called functional above 56.7% productive rearrangements and were called segregating when the between-donor standard deviation exceeded 5%. A statistical classification framework was built for diagnosing cytomegalovirus status from the catalog of TCR beta chain sequences. In a later analysis, V and J genes were assigned by comparing TCR nucleotide sequences against IMGT/GENE-DB human TR gene sequences. A later analysis assigned CDR3 sequences and most-parsimonious VDJ recombination scenarios with the TCRdist pipeline. In a later analysis, each TCR beta chain was defined by its CDR3 amino acid sequence together with its V-gene family, and reads lacking a unique V-gene family were excluded. As a way to deal with suspected cross-contamination and a sequencing artifact, a later analysis dropped approximately 590 nucleotide sequences that were highly shared and had low generation probability. In a later analysis, a clonal expansion index for each public chain was calculated from normalized within-repertoire ranks of inferred template counts. Generation probabilities in a later analysis came from a VDJ recombination model fitted to out-of-frame rearrangements, and those results were checked against IGoR. A later analysis scored TCR-TCR, TCR-HLA and TCR-CMV co-occurrence with hypergeometric tests, applying a repertoire-size bias correction to TCR pairs. False discovery rates were estimated in a later analysis by permuting HLA or CMV assignments 20 times. In a later analysis, co-occurring TCRs were grouped using DBSCAN, with TCRdist sequence similarity added in when clustering inside HLA-allele-positive subsets. For co-occurrence clustering, repertoires with fewer than 30,000 or more than 120,000 public chains were excluded, along with a handful of repertoires with anomalous nucleotide sharing. Held by TCRdb, this immuneACCESS table contains in-frame sequences only and omits some clones. Under half of the omission traces to an unresolved V gene where checked; the cause of the rest is unknown. That table supplies the V and J calls and clone size; D and trimming were determined from the DNA. For this sample the table gives more than 95,000 clones, of which over 9.5% were detected only once. The top ten clones comprise 5.5% to 7.5% of the sample.

The TCR comes from a man aged 40-50 years in good health and CMV-seropositive. The sequencing sample was made of PBMCs. The chain is made from TRBV27 and TRBJ2-7, and TRBD2 may be the D gene, going by 6 matching bases. The CDR3 amino acid sequence is: CASSLSAGNEQYF. The DNA sequence reads TGTGCCAGCAGTCTCAGCGCGGGGAACGAGCAGTACTTC.